This T cell receptor beta chain is from a study of blood T cell repertoires in COVID-19. Study overall: Samples came from the United States, Italy and Spain, spanning acute and convalescent COVID-19. Sources were T cells, B-cell-depleted T cells, or PBMCs; the material itself was cDNA or gDNA.

As processed by the authors: Scientists estimated how many nucleated cells there were by amplifying reference gene primers. The data were produced by immunoSEQ multiplex PCR, yet TCRdb's version contains in-frame clones alone and is incomplete. V and J calls and clone size follow that table, whereas D and trimming were derived from the DNA. Of over 200,000 clones in the sample, about 90% are singletons; the top ten hold around 2.8%. The V and J ends lost 2 bases and 11 bases respectively, with 27 bases between them. The CDR3 is 16 residues long. Germline CDR1 GTSNPN, CDR2 SVGIG (reference sequence). The sample consisted of peripheral blood. This chain uses TRBV30 with TRBJ1-1; D possibly corresponds to TRBD1 (5 bases). This receptor was taken from a woman aged 55 to 70 with acute or convalescent COVID-19. CDR3 amino acids: CAWSLPLGPASGRAFF. CDR3 sequence (DNA): TGTGCCTGGAGTTTACCCTTGGGACCTGCCTCCGGGAGGGCTTTCTTT.